This TCR beta chain originates from a study of shared clonotypes between healthy human individuals. CDR1 is MGHRA and CDR2 is YSYEKL in the germline V gene. The CDR3 loop spans 14 amino acids. Trimming pared 0 bases from V and 5 bases from J, leaving 10 bases between. Naive CD8 isolation took CD45RO-negative cells positively selected for CCR7 and excluded terminally differentiated effector memory CD45RA+ cells. Authors' processing steps: From ImmunoSEQ came sequences covering only the junction and carrying no quality scores, so filtering differed. The method was immunoSEQ multiplex PCR; TCRdb's version includes in-frame clones alone and lacks a portion of them. Clone size and the V and J calls come from that table; the DNA yielded D and trimming. The repertoire includes under 700,000 clones, roughly 95% of them detected once, and over 0.1% sits in the top ten.

This TCR came from a woman in her thirties in good health. V usage is TRBV4-1 and J usage is TRBJ1-2; D not resolved. Sequences were obtained from naive CD8+ T cells sorted from blood. CDR3 region: CASSQDPGQYGYTF. CDR3 nucleotide sequence: TGCGCCAGCAGCCAAGATCCCGGGCAGTATGGCTACACCTTC.